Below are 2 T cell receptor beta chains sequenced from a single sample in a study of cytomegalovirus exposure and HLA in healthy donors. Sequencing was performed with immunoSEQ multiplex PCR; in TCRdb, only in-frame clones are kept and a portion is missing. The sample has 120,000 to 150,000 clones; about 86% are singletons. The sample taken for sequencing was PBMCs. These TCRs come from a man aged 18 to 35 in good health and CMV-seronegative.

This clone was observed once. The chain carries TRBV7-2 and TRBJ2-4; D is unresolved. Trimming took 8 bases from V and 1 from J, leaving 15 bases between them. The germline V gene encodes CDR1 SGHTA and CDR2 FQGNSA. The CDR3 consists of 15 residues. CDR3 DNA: TGTGCCAGCGGCCGAGAAGGAGCCGCCAAAAACATTCAGTACTTC. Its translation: CASGREGAAKNIQYF.

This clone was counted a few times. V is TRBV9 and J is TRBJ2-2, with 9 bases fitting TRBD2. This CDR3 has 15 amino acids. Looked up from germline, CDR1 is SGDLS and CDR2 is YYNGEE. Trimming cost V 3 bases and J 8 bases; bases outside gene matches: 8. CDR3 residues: CASSEVAGVAGELFF. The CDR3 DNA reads TGTGCCAGCAGCGAGGTAGCGGGAGTGGCGGGGGAGCTGTTTTTT. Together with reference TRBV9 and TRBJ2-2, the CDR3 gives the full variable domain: DSGVTQTPKHLITATGQRVTLRCSPRSGDLSVYWYQQSLDQGLQFLIQYYNGEERAKGNILERFSAQQFPDLHSELNLSSLELGDSALYFCASSEVAGVAGELFFGEGSRLTVL.